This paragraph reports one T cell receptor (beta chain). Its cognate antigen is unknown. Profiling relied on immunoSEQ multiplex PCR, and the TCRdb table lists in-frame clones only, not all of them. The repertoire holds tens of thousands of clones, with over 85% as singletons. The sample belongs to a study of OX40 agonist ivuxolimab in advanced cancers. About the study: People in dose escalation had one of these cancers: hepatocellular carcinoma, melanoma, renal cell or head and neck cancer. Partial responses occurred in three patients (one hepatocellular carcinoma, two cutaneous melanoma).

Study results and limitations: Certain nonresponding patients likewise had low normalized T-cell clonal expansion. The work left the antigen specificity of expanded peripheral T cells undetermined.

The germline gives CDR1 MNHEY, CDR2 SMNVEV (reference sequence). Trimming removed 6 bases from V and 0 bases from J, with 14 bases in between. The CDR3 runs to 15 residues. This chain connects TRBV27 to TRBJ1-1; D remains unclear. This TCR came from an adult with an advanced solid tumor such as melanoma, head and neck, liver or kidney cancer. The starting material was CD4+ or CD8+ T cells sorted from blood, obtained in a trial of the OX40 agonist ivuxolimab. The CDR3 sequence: CASSREGGMNTEAFF. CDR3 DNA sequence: TGTGCCAGCAGCCGGGAGGGTGGGATGAACACTGAAGCTTTCTTT.